This record concerns one T cell receptor beta chain sequence. Antigen unknown. This sample is drawn from a study of shared clonotypes between healthy human individuals. Overall study context: CD4 naive and CD4 memory each took three plates per donor, while CD8 naive took two and CD8 memory one. Findings and limits, study-wide: Among the subsets, naive ones generally showed larger estimated richness than memory ones. When naive CD4 clonotypes were compared across several donors, approximately 4.9% were shared.

Data came from immunoSEQ multiplex PCR; TCRdb stores just in-frame clones and leaves some out. Counted here are some 79,000 clones, 62% occurring once; the ten biggest clones make up just over 50%. CDR1 SGHNT and CDR2 YYREEE come from the germline V gene (reference sequence). V gave up 4 bases and J gave up 1 base, with 16 bases separating them. CDR3 size: 16 residues. The chain links TRBV5-4 to TRBJ2-3; possibly TRBD2 for D (6 bases). This TCR was sampled from a man between 25 and 39 years old in good health. Specimen: memory CD8+ T cells sorted from blood. The subset was: CD45RO+ cells pooled with CCR7-negative TemRA cells. Here the CDR3 reads CASSKLGGGGTDTQYF. The CDR3 DNA reads as TGTGCCAGCAGCAAACTCGGGGGTGGCGGCACAGATACGCAGTATTTT. Filled out from reference TRBV5-4 and TRBJ2-3, the complete variable domain reads ETGVTQSPTHLIKTRGQQVTLRCSSQSGHNTVSWYQQALGQGPQFIFQYYREEENGRGNFPPRFSGLQFPNYSSELNVNALELDDSALYLCASSKLGGGGTDTQYFGPGTRLTVL.